This passage covers 9 T cell receptor beta chains from one sample sequenced in a study of identical twins. TCRdb fed the 5' RACE reads into MiXCR, producing one record per CDR3 protein. This table holds 250,000 or so distinct CDR3 sequences, roughly 7.5% found once. These sequences were also reported in another study, on yellow fever vaccine responses in identical twins.

Sequencing input: CD8+ T cells sorted from blood. The receptors come from a woman aged 18 to 35 in good health.

The chain links TRBV6-4 to TRBJ2-6, with no clear D. The CDR3 has 14 residues. Trimming took off 2 bases at V and 1 base at J, with 3 bases between the two ends. CDR1 and CDR2 from the germline V gene are MRHNA and SNTAGT. This chain's CDR3 is CASSDRSGANVLTF. The CDR3 nucleotides read TGTGCCAGCAGTGACAGGTCTGGGGCCAACGTCCTGACTTTC.

The chain joins TRBV29-1 to TRBJ2-7; TRBD2 aligns across 10 bases. After removal of 0 bases from V and 3 bases from J, the junction contained 2 bases not matched to a gene. CDR1 is SQVTM, CDR2 ANQGSEA, per germline. CDR3 length: 14 residues. The CDR3 sequence: CSVEDPSGSYEQYF. Here the CDR3 DNA reads TGCAGCGTTGAAGACCCTAGCGGGAGCTACGAGCAGTACTTC.

This clonotype occurred a few times. The chain couples TRBV20-1 to TRBJ2-7, with D possibly TRBD1 on 6 matching bases. CDR3 size: 13 residues. Germline CDR1 is DFQATT and CDR2 is SNEGSKA (reference sequence). Trimming shortened V by 0 bases and J by 3 bases, and 9 bases separated the two germline ends. The CDR3 region has the DNA TGCAGTGCTAGAGATGGGGGCCACTACGAGCAGTACGTC. Translating it yields CSARDGGHYEQYV.

The J gene is TRBJ1-5, the V gene TRBV10-2; D is uncertain. The CDR3 has 15 amino acids. Trimming removed 9 bases at V and 0 bases at J, with 15 bases between. Germline V gene data show CDR1 as WSHSY and CDR2 as SAAADI. CDR3: CASCPENYSNQPQHF. DNA of the CDR3: TGCGCCAGTTGCCCGGAAAACTATAGCAATCAGCCCCAGCATTTT.

This clonotype was observed a handful of times. The V and J genes are TRBV27 and TRBJ2-1, with TRBD2 matching 7 bases. V lost 4 bases to trimming and J lost 7 bases; unmatched junction nucleotides: 7. The CDR3 runs 14 residues. Germline V CDR1 and CDR2: MNHEY, SMNVEV (reference sequence). The CDR3: CASSWGGRVNEQFF. CDR3 DNA: TGTGCCAGCAGTTGGGGCGGGAGAGTGAATGAGCAGTTCTTC.

The chain recombines TRBV13 with TRBJ2-7, with D unclear. V was shortened by 4 bases and J by 1 base, with 5 bases between the two germline ends. The V gene's germline CDR1 is PRHDT and CDR2 FYEKMQ (reference sequence). The CDR3 runs to 12 residues. The CDR3 DNA reads TGTGCCAGCAGCTCCCGTTCCTACGAGCAGTACGTC. Protein: CASSSRSYEQYV.

In this sample, this clonotype turned up many times. V and J are TRBV29-1 and TRBJ2-3; the match to TRBD1 covers 8 bases. This CDR3 comprises 15 residues. The germline V gene encodes CDR1 SQVTM and CDR2 ANQGSEA. With V trimmed by 6 bases and J by 4 bases, 12 bases remained unmatched. The CDR3 DNA reads TGCAGCGTAAATACCGGGACAGGCCCCGCAGATACGCAGTATTTT. Translated: CSVNTGTGPADTQYF.

The rearrangement links TRBV7-9 to TRBJ2-1; no reliable D call. CDR1 is SEHNR and CDR2 is FQNEAQ in the germline V gene (reference sequence). The CDR3 spans 12 residues. Trimming cost V 2 bases and J 15 bases, with 14 bases left between them. The CDR3 is CASSLSAHDWFF. The CDR3, as DNA: TGTGCCAGCAGCTTATCCGCCCACGACTGGTTCTTC.

V usage is TRBV7-8 and J usage is TRBJ2-3; 11 bases line up with TRBD1. The germline V gene has CDR1 SGHVS and CDR2 FQNEAQ. The CDR3 loop spans 14 amino acids. Unmatched junction bases numbered 4, after V lost 5 bases and J lost 6 bases. The chain's CDR3 is CASSRTGGFDTQYF. For the CDR3, the DNA is TGTGCCAGCAGCCGGACAGGGGGCTTTGATACGCAGTATTTT.